The 13 T cell receptor beta chains listed next were all sequenced from one sample in a study of regulatory T cells in long-lasting Graves disease. Time point meaning: newly diagnosed GD, antithyroid drugs for less than 3 months. PBMCs provided the RNA from which the TCR library was made. CDR3-region Arm-PCR and iRepertoire HTBI primers produced the TCR beta libraries. MiXCR, run by TCRdb on the multiplex PCR reads, gives a single entry per CDR3 protein. The table lists 350,000 to 500,000 distinct CDR3 sequences, approximately 15% of them singletons. The same specimen was also included in a second study, on T cells in Graves' hyperthyroidism and ophthalmopathy.

The sequenced sample was peripheral blood mononuclear cells (PBMCs), obtained at new diagnosis, from a patient treated with antithyroid drugs. These receptor sequences come from a woman in her forties or fifties with Graves disease.

As concerns this clonotype: The junction differs from germline at one of its ends, possibly a read error. This chain connects TRBV7-7 to TRBJ2-2, with D possibly TRBD1 on 6 matching bases. This CDR3 contains 14 residues. Per the germline V gene, CDR1 is SSHAT and CDR2 is FNYEAQ (reference sequence). Written as DNA, the CDR3 is TGTGCTAGCAGCTTTGGGCAGGGGACCGGGGAGCTGTTTTTT. This gives the protein CASSFGQGTGELFF.

This clonotype appeared many times. This chain connects TRBV20-1 to TRBJ2-1; D is perhaps TRBD1 or TRBD2 (5 bases each). In germline, CDR1 is DFQATT, CDR2 SNEGSKA (reference sequence). Trimming removed 5 bases at V and 8 bases at J, with 7 bases between. The CDR3 extends over 10 amino acids. The CDR3 sequence: CSARGDEQFF. The CDR3 coding sequence is TGCAGTGCTCGAGGGGATGAGCAGTTCTTC.

This clonotype was counted ten times or more. This CDR3 is CASSTGTGITDTQYF. Written as DNA, the CDR3 is TGCGCCAGCAGCACCGGGACGGGGATCACAGATACGCAGTATTTT. The gene calls are TRBV5-1 and TRBJ2-3, with D possibly being TRBD1 or TRBD2 (5 bases each). With 4 bases removed from V and 2 bases from J, the gap between germline ends came to 14 bases. Germline values: CDR1 SGHRS, CDR2 YFSETQ. CDR3 length equals 15 residues.

This chain uses TRBV19 with TRBJ2-5, with 8 bases identical to TRBD1. V trimming: 5 bases; J trimming: 0 bases; junction bases outside the gene matches: 8. The CDR3 length is 16 residues. Germline-derived CDR1 and CDR2 are LNHDA and SQIVND (reference sequence). CDR3 sequence (DNA): TGTGCCAGTAGTCCGGGGGACAGGCTATACCAAGAGACCCAGTACTTC. It yields the protein CASSPGDRLYQETQYF.

This clonotype came up many times. J is TRBJ1-2 and V is TRBV30; no definite D call. In germline, CDR1 is GTSNPN, CDR2 SVGIG (reference sequence). Trimming shortened V by 4 bases and J by 0 bases, and 6 bases separated the two germline ends. The CDR3 is 12 amino acids. CDR3 protein: CAWTEANYGYTF. The CDR3 DNA follows: TGTGCCTGGACAGAAGCTAACTATGGCTACACCTTC.

This clonotype came up many times. The V call is TRBV28, the J call TRBJ2-7; 13 bases agree with TRBD2. The CDR3 has 15 residues. V shed 7 bases, J shed 3 bases, and the junction held 6 bases outside the gene matches. Germline CDR1 MDHEN, CDR2 SYDVKM. Written as DNA, the CDR3 is TGTGCCAGCACCGGCGGACTAGCGGGAGTCTACGAGCAGTACTTC. Protein: CASTGGLAGVYEQYF. The full variable domain, with the rest looked up from reference TRBV28 and TRBJ2-7, is DVKVTQSSRYLVKRTGEKVFLECVQDMDHENMFWYRQDPGLGLRLIYFSYDVKMKEKGDIPEGYSVSREKKERFSLILESASTNQTSMYLCASTGGLAGVYEQYFGPGTRLTVT.

This clonotype was detected a few times. The J gene is TRBJ2-7, the V gene TRBV6-9; 11 bases map to TRBD1. CDR3 length equals 17 residues. Germline V gives CDR1 MNHGY, CDR2 SVAAGI. V dropped 4 bases and J dropped 3; count of bases not matched to a gene: 11. In nucleotides, the CDR3 is TGTGCCAGCAGTTCCGGGACAGGGGGACTGTTATTCTACGAGCAGTACTTC. Protein sequence: CASSSGTGGLLFYEQYF.

As for this clonotype: A read error is possible here, since a much larger clone lies one base away. This chain's CDR3 is CASSGGREHETQYF. In nucleotides, the CDR3 is TGTGCCAGCAGTGGCGGGCGGGAGCACGAGACCCAGTACTTC. The chain joins TRBV12-3 or TRBV12-4 to TRBJ2-5; 7 nucleotides align to TRBD2. CDR3 length equals 14 residues. Germline trimming cut 5 bases from V and 5 bases from J; bases unmatched to any gene: 8.

Ten or more counts support this clonotype. This chain connects TRBV9 to TRBJ2-5; TRBD2 matches at 7 bases. Trimming took 4 bases from V and 0 from J; bases not matched to a gene: 6. The CDR3 contains 15 residues. Germline lookup yields CDR1 SGDLS and CDR2 YYNGEE. The DNA of the CDR3 is TGTGCCAGCAGCTCACTCGGGACTAACCAAGAGACCCAGTACTTC. As protein: CASSSLGTNQETQYF.

This clonotype was detected many times. V and J are TRBV3-1 and TRBJ2-1; 7 positions match TRBD1. V shed 1 base and J 8 bases; nucleotides not matched to a gene: 5. From germline, CDR1 is LGHDT and CDR2 YNNKEL (reference sequence). There are 14 residues in the CDR3. The CDR3 sequence is CASSQGRDSYEQFF. CDR3 in DNA: TGTGCCAGCAGCCAAGGCCGGGACAGTTATGAGCAGTTCTTC.

There are many counts of this clonotype. This sequence joins TRBV10-1 and TRBJ2-1, with D unclear. Germline assignment: CDR1 WNHNN and CDR2 SYGVQD (reference sequence). This CDR3 has 15 residues. V gave up 1 base and J gave up 0 bases, with 7 bases separating them. The DNA of the CDR3 is TGCGCCAGCAGTGAGTGGCCAGTCTCCTACAATGAGCAGTTCTTC. Protein product: CASSEWPVSYNEQFF.

This clonotype was recorded a few times. The V gene is TRBV7-3, the J gene TRBJ2-2; 7 bases map to TRBD2. Germline trimming cut 2 bases from V and 5 bases from J; bases unmatched to any gene: 2. Germline assignment: CDR1 SGHTA and CDR2 FQGTGA. The CDR3 has 14 residues. CDR3 sequence: CASSLWGGTGELFF. CDR3 coding DNA: TGTGCCAGCAGCTTATGGGGGGGAACCGGGGAGCTGTTTTTT.

This clonotype was observed at least ten times. The V gene is TRBV7-3, the J gene TRBJ2-1; the D gene is possibly TRBD1 (6 bases). Germline CDR1 is SGHTA and CDR2 is FQGTGA. The length of the CDR3 is 15 residues. Trimming removed 6 bases at V and 5 bases at J, with 17 bases between. The CDR3 protein is CASSLDSANHNEQFF. CDR3 bases: TGTGCCAGCAGTCTGGACAGCGCAAACCACAATGAGCAGTTCTTC.